This T cell receptor (beta chain) is from a study of regulatory T cells in long-lasting Graves disease. Broader study findings: Sharing of public clonotypes was greater in persistent patients (about 2,700) than in new patients (more than 900).

Time point specified: newly diagnosed GD, antithyroid drugs for less than 3 months. Preparation of the TCR library used RNA extracted from PBMCs. The junction had 7 bases not matched to a gene; V was cut back by 3 bases and J by 16 bases. The CDR3 consists of 12 residues. The germline V gene encodes CDR1 KGHSH and CDR2 LQKENI. Assembly of TCR beta libraries relied on iRepertoire HTBI primers together with Arm-PCR of CDR3 regions. TCRdb used MiXCR to reprocess the multiplex PCR reads, holding one entry per CDR3 protein. The repertoire holds over 500,000 distinct CDR3 sequences, with roughly a sixth as singletons. This clonotype was found many times. Its cognate antigen is unknown. The data were also submitted as part of a second study, on T cells in Graves' hyperthyroidism and ophthalmopathy. That study reports: Onset of ophthalmopathy came a median approximately 6.9 months after the model predicted it.

The receptor's source is a man aged 18 to 35 with Graves disease. The rearrangement joins TRBV18 to TRBJ1-5; 9 bases align to TRBD1. The sample in question was peripheral blood mononuclear cells (PBMCs), obtained at new diagnosis, from a patient treated with antithyroid drugs. The CDR3 loop reads CASSPGGTGKHF. The CDR3 coding sequence is TGTGCCAGCTCACCCGGCGGGACAGGGAAACATTTT.